This T cell receptor (beta chain) was documented in a study of CD8+ T cells in alopecia areata. Findings and limits, study-wide: There were also resident alphabeta T cells of normal skin sequenced in scalp samples. Scalp lesions, especially in alopecia totalis/universalis, had higher clonality than normal scalp.

This clone occurred a few times. The antigen remains unidentified. cDNA prepared by RNA extraction and subsequent reverse transcription served as the template for sequencing. The assay was immunoSEQ multiplex PCR, and TCRdb's table has in-frame clones only and misses some. The repertoire has around 80,000 clones, 45% to 60% of them found once; the top ten carry about 6%. The CDR3 extends over 15 amino acids. Germline CDR1 reads SGHAT; CDR2 reads FQNNGV. Trimming pared 3 bases from V and 1 base from J, leaving 12 bases between. Sorting of PBMCs yielded the CD4+ and CD8+ T cells. The sequenced sample consisted of NKG2D-high CD8+ T cells sorted from blood. This chain links TRBV11-2 with TRBJ2-5, with D tentatively TRBD1 or TRBD2 (5 bases each). The receptor was derived from a human donor with alopecia areata. Here the CDR3 DNA reads TGTGCCAGCAGCTTTGACTGGGGGAGCCAAGAGACCCAGTACTTC. This translates into CASSFDWGSQETQYF. Based on the CDR3 plus reference TRBV11-2 and TRBJ2-5, the full variable domain is EAGVAQSPRYKIIEKRQSVAFWCNPISGHATLYWYQQILGQGPKLLIQFQNNGVVDDSQLPKDRFSAERLKGVDSTLKIQPAKLEDSAVYLCASSFDWGSQETQYFGPGTRLLVL.